This T cell receptor (beta chain) was documented in a study of neoadjuvant anti-PD-1 for oral cavity cancer. Whole-study context: Before surgery, most patients got three to four biweekly 3 mg/kg nivolumab doses.

The CDR3 has 14 amino acids. Germline values: CDR1 MNHEY, CDR2 SVGAGI. The junction had 2 bases not matched to a gene; V was cut back by 5 bases and J by 4 bases. Some clones are missing from TCRdb's copy, which holds only in-frame ones; the method was immunoSEQ multiplex PCR. The table shows around 14,000 clones, with around three quarters occurring only once. Time point indicated: after neoadjuvant nivolumab, at surgical resection. The chain uses TRBV6-5 and TRBJ2-3, with TRBD2 matching over 11 bases. The receptor comes from a person between 40 and 85 years old with oral cavity squamous cell carcinoma. The sequences come from PBMCs, collected after nivolumab (anti-PD-1) treatment. CDR3 residues: CASSLAGGPDTQYF. CDR3 DNA sequence: TGTGCCAGCAGTCTAGCGGGAGGCCCAGATACGCAGTATTTT.